Listed here are 21 T cell receptor beta chains from one sample, sequenced in a study of metastatic and nonmetastatic thyroid tumors (dated by TCRdb to about 2020). Library preparation used PCR. The reads were generated on an Illumina HiSeq 4000. TCRdb's own reprocessing of the public reads used fastp at Q25 and MiXCR and kept productive beta chains. The sample table shows some 7,200 clones, and over 25% are seen once. In total, the top ten clones hold about 25% of the sample. Before undergoing thyroid surgery, none of the patients had been given any kind of treatment. Sample: adjacent normal tissue. Source of these receptors: a male donor with papillary thyroid cancer or a benign thyroid nodule (not recorded which). Some clones in this sample may be carry-over from other donors' samples.

The CDR3 sequence: CSAPPGGQRPYEQYF. The DNA of the CDR3 is TGCAGTGCTCCCCCCGGGGGACAGAGGCCCTACGAGCAGTACTTC. V and J are TRBV20-1 and TRBJ2-7; possible D gene TRBD1, 7 bases. Germline V CDR1 and CDR2: DFQATT, SNEGSKA (reference sequence). V lost 5 bases to trimming and J lost 2 bases, with 19 bases between them. The CDR3 runs 15 residues.

This clone has only one observation. The V gene is TRBV7-2, the J gene TRBJ2-7, with D possibly matching TRBD2 (5 bases). Per germline, CDR1 SGHTA and CDR2 FQGNSA. The ends were cut back, 1 base at V and 2 bases at J, with 9 bases in the middle. The CDR3 covers 14 residues. The CDR3 reads CASSLGIGTYEQYF. The CDR3 region has the DNA TGTGCCAGCAGCTTAGGCATCGGGACCTACGAGCAGTACTTC. The whole variable domain, remainder taken from reference TRBV7-2 and TRBJ2-7, is GAGVSQSPSNKVTEKGKDVELRCDPISGHTALYWYRQSLGQGLEFLIYFQGNSAPDKSGLPSDRFSAERTGGSVSTLTIQRTQQEDSAVYLCASSLGIGTYEQYFGPGTRLTVT.

This clone was counted a few times. V and J are TRBV6-2 or TRBV6-3 and TRBJ2-7; D uncertain. This CDR3 has 13 residues. The V gene's germline CDR1 is MNHEY and CDR2 SVGEGT. The ends were cut back, 2 bases at V and 2 bases at J, with 7 bases in the middle. The CDR3 coding sequence is TGTGCCAGCAGTTACAGCCAGACCTACGAGCAGTACTTC. Residues: CASSYSQTYEQYF.

This rearrangement joins TRBV27 to TRBJ1-1, with D perhaps matching TRBD1 (6 bases). This CDR3 region has 15 residues. V lost 5 bases to trimming and J lost 1 base, with 14 bases between them. Germline CDR1 reads MNHEY; CDR2 reads SMNVEV (reference sequence). The CDR3 nucleotides read TGTGCCAGCAGTCTCATCACAGGGAAGAACACTGAAGCTTTCTTT. Residues: CASSLITGKNTEAFF.

This clone was picked up many times. This rearrangement joins TRBV18 to TRBJ2-5, with D maybe TRBD1 (6 bases). This CDR3 comprises 15 residues. Trimming cost V 1 base and J 2 bases, with 11 bases left between them. Per the germline V gene, CDR1 is KGHSH and CDR2 is LQKENI. DNA of the CDR3: TGTGCCAGCTCACCACAATCAGGGGTACAAGAGACCCAGTACTTC. This codes for CASSPQSGVQETQYF.

Only a few counts were recorded for this clone. This sequence joins TRBV6-9 and TRBJ2-5; tentatively, D is TRBD1 (5 bases). This CDR3 contains 13 residues. Deletions cut 3 bases from V and 5 bases from J, with 10 bases between. From germline, CDR1 is MNHGY and CDR2 SVAAGI. CDR3 in DNA: TGTGCCAGCAGTTACGACAGTGGTGAGACCCAGTACTTC. It specifies CASSYDSGETQYF.

This clone is medium-sized (0.01 to 0.1%) by share. The rearrangement links TRBV12-3 or TRBV12-4 to TRBJ1-5; a possible D gene is TRBD1 (5 bases). V lost 2 bases to trimming and J lost 0 bases, with 20 bases between them. The CDR3 runs 19 residues. This CDR3 reads CASSLIGRVRVGSNQPQHF. Written as DNA, the CDR3 is TGTGCCAGCAGTTTAATAGGCAGGGTGCGGGTGGGTAGCAATCAGCCCCAGCATTTT.

Only a few counts were recorded for this clone. The CDR3 DNA sequence: TGTGCCAGCAGTCGACTAGCGGGAGGCTACAATGAGCAGTTCTTC. Translating gives CASSRLAGGYNEQFF. The rearrangement joins TRBV6-1 to TRBJ2-1, with 13 nucleotides matching TRBD2. The germline gives CDR1 MNHNS, CDR2 SASEGT. J was trimmed by 3 bases and V by 5 bases; bases with no gene match: 1. The CDR3 length is 15 residues.

V is TRBV28 and J is TRBJ1-2; 8 nucleotides match TRBD1. Germline V CDR1 and CDR2: MDHEN, SYDVKM. The CDR3 is made up of 16 amino acids. After removal of 6 bases from V and 1 base from J, the junction contained 10 bases not matched to a gene. CDR3 protein: CASRSGQETSNYGYTF. CDR3 DNA: TGTGCCAGCAGGTCGGGACAGGAAACAAGTAACTATGGCTACACCTTC.

The chain joins TRBV7-2 to TRBJ2-7; no definite D call. This CDR3 is built from 13 residues. Germline CDR1 SGHTA, CDR2 FQGNSA. Between the trimmed V and J ends, which lost 4 bases and 3 bases, there was a span of 10 bases. As DNA, the CDR3 is TGTGCCAGCAGCTCGAATGGAGTCTACGAGCAGTACTTC. It translates to CASSSNGVYEQYF. Using reference TRBV7-2 and TRBJ2-7 for the parts outside the CDR3, the full variable domain is GAGVSQSPSNKVTEKGKDVELRCDPISGHTALYWYRQSLGQGLEFLIYFQGNSAPDKSGLPSDRFSAERTGGSVSTLTIQRTQQEDSAVYLCASSSNGVYEQYFGPGTRLTVT.

Concerning this clone: Sequence at one end of the junction differs from germline and may be a read error. Other nucleotide sequences in the sample specify the same CDR3. The gene calls are TRBV18 and TRBJ1-3; possible D gene TRBD1, 5 bases. Germline V CDR1 and CDR2: KGHSH, LQKENI. The CDR3 spans 15 residues. The CDR3 DNA reads as TGCGCCAGCTCACCACGCCAGGGTGGTGGAAACACCATATATTTT. Translating it yields CASSPRQGGGNTIYF.

As to this clone: Compared with germline, one end of the junction differs, possibly owing to a read error. CDR3 protein: CASRTGAVDTQYF. The CDR3 region has the DNA TGTGCCAGCAGAACAGGAGCTGTAGATACACAGTATTTT. The J gene is TRBJ2-3, the V gene TRBV27, with D possibly matching TRBD1 (5 bases). The CDR3 totals 13 residues. Germline CDR1 and CDR2: MNHEY and SMNVEV (reference sequence).

This clone was recorded at least ten times. This may stem from a read error, because a much larger clone lies one nucleotide away. J is TRBJ2-3 and V is TRBV20-1; weak D call: TRBD1 (7 bases). The CDR3 is 15 amino acids. CDR1 is DFQATT and CDR2 is SNEGSKA in the germline V gene (reference sequence). The CDR3 DNA reads TGCAGTGCTAGAGACGGGAGACAGGGCACAGATACGCGGTATTTT. This encodes CSARDGRQGTDTRYF.

This sequence joins TRBV20-1 and TRBJ2-1, with 9 bases matching TRBD2. CDR3 size: 13 residues. Germline V CDR1 and CDR2: DFQATT, SNEGSKA (reference sequence). After removal of 5 bases from V and 8 bases from J, the junction contained 7 bases not matched to a gene. The CDR3 region is CSAPLAGLYEQFF. DNA for the CDR3: TGCAGTGCTCCCCTAGCGGGACTCTATGAGCAGTTCTTC.

This clone was observed a handful of times. The chain is built from TRBV20-1 and TRBJ2-1, with D tentatively TRBD1 or TRBD2 (6 bases each). This CDR3 has 15 residues. The germline V and J ends were trimmed by 3 bases and 7 bases, with 19 bases remaining between them. Germline loops: CDR1 DFQATT, CDR2 SNEGSKA (reference sequence). The CDR3 loop reads CSASITGGLANEQFF. DNA for the CDR3: TGCAGTGCTAGCATCACTGGGGGGCTGGCAAATGAGCAGTTCTTC.

This chain connects TRBV12-3 or TRBV12-4 to TRBJ1-5; D not resolved. V lost 1 base, J lost 9 bases, and 19 bases lay in between. The CDR3 extends over 16 amino acids. The CDR3 DNA reads as TGTGCCAGCAGTTTAGGGGAGGGAACGGAAAGGAGGCCCCAGCATTTT. Protein product: CASSLGEGTERRPQHF.

This clone has more than one count but fewer than ten. This chain uses TRBV6-2 or TRBV6-3 with TRBJ2-7; tentatively, D is TRBD2 (5 bases). Trimming shortened V by 11 bases and J by 0 bases, and 26 bases separated the two germline ends. This CDR3 comprises 17 residues. Germline values: CDR1 MNHEY, CDR2 SVGEGT. The CDR3 loop reads CACKSGFWLLFSYEQYF. The CDR3 region has the DNA TGTGCCTGTAAGTCGGGATTCTGGCTACTCTTCTCCTACGAGCAGTACTTC.

V gene TRBV6-5 combines with J gene TRBJ2-2, with D uncertain. The V end was cut by 4 bases, the J end by 6 bases, with 6 bases between. Germline lookup yields CDR1 MNHEY and CDR2 SVGAGI. The CDR3 has 12 amino acids. CDR3 nucleotides: TGTGCCAGCAGTTCATGGTCCGGGGAGCTGTTTTTT. Protein sequence: CASSSWSGELFF.

This clone was counted between two and nine times. The V and J genes are TRBV10-2 and TRBJ2-1; TRBD1 aligns across 8 bases. V dropped 6 bases and J dropped 3; count of bases not matched to a gene: 4. The germline gives CDR1 WSHSY, CDR2 SAAADI. The CDR3 runs 14 residues. CDR3 in DNA: TGCGCCAGCAGCTCGGACAGGGTCTACAATGAGCAGTTCTTC. Protein: CASSSDRVYNEQFF.

This clone was detected only once. The rearrangement uses TRBV9 and TRBJ1-2; TRBD1 might be the D (5 bases). Looked up from germline, CDR1 is SGDLS and CDR2 is YYNGEE. With 0 bases removed from V and 1 base from J, the gap between germline ends came to 10 bases. The length of the CDR3 is 15 residues. The CDR3, as DNA: TGTGCCAGCAGCGTAGATTGGCAGGGTAACTATGGCTACACCTTC. Its translation is CASSVDWQGNYGYTF.

This clone was seen a few times. V and J are TRBV5-1 and TRBJ2-7; D call uncertain. CDR1 is SGHRS, CDR2 YFSETQ, per germline. Trimming removed 4 bases at V and 0 bases at J, with 5 bases between. This CDR3 comprises 12 residues. The CDR3 bases are TGCGCCAGCAGCCCCGACTCCTACGAGCAGTACTTC. Protein sequence: CASSPDSYEQYF. The whole variable domain, filled in from reference TRBV5-1 and TRBJ2-7, reads KAGVTQTPRYLIKTRGQQVTLSCSPISGHRSVSWYQQTPGQGLQFLFEYFSETQRNKGNFPGRFSGRQFSNSRSEMNVSTLELGDSALYLCASSPDSYEQYFGPGTRLTVT.